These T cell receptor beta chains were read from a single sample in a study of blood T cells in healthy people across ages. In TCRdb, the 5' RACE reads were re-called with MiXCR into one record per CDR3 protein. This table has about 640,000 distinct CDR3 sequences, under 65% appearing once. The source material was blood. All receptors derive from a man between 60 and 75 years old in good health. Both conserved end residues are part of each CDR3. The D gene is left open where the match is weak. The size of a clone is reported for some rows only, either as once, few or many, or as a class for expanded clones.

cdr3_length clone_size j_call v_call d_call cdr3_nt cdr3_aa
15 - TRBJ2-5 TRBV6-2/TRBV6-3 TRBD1 TGTGCCAGCACCACGACCGGGACAGGGAGGGAGACCCAGTACTTC CASTTTGTGRETQYF
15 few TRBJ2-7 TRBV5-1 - TGCGCCAGCAGCTTGGCACAGGGAACAGCCTACGAGCAGTACTTC CASSLAQGTAYEQYF
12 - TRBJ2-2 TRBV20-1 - TGCAGTGTCGCGACAGGCTCCGGGGAGCTGTTTTTT CSVATGSGELFF
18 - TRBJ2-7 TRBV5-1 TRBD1 TGCGCCAGCAGCTTAAAACAGGGGGCAACCAGCTCCTACAATGAGCAGTACTTC CASSLKQGATSSYNEQYF
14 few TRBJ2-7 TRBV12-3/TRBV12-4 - TGTGCCAGCACCACCACAGGGTTCGAGTCCGAGCAGTACTTC CASTTTGFESEQYF
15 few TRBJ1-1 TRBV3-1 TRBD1 TGTGCCAGCAGCCTACAGGGGAGGCTTGGCACTGAAGCTTTCTTT CASSLQGRLGTEAFF
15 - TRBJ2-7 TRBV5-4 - TGTGCCAGCAGCTCCCGGGGCAGGGCCGCCGACGAGCAGTACTTC CASSSRGRAADEQYF
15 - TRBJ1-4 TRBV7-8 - TGTGCCAGCAGCGCACAGATTGCAACTAATGAAAAACTGTTTTTT CASSAQIATNEKLFF
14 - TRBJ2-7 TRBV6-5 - TGTGCCAGCCGGACCGGGACTGACTCCTACGAGCAGTACTTC CASRTGTDSYEQYF
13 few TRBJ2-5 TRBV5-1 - TGCGCCAGCAGGGATGGAGGTCAAGAGACCCAGTACTTC CASRDGGQETQYF
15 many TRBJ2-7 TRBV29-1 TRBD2 TGCAGCGTTCTCCAACTAGCGGGGAGAACCTACGAGCAGTACTTC CSVLQLAGRTYEQYF
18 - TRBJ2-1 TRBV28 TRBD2 TGTACCAGCAGTTTTAGAGCTACCGGGACTAGTACCTACAATGAGCAGTTCTTC CTSSFRATGTSTYNEQFF
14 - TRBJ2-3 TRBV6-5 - TGTGCCAGCACCGACGGTGGGTCTCCAGATACGCAGTATTTT CASTDGGSPDTQYF
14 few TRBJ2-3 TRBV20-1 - TGCAGTGCTAGACCCGGGGACGGAACAGATACGCAGTATTTT CSARPGDGTDTQYF
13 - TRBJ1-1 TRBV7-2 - TGTGCCAGCACCCAGTGGGGGGGCACTGAAGCTTTCTTT CASTQWGGTEAFF
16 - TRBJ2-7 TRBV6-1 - TGTACCAGCAGTGAAGCGGAAACGGGGGCACCCTACGAGCAGTACTTC CTSSEAETGAPYEQYF
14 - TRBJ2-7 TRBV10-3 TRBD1 TGTGCCATCATGGACAGGGGGATCTATTTCGAGCAGTACTTC CAIMDRGIYFEQYF
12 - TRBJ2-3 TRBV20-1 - TGCAGTGCTGGACCTAGCGCAGATACGCAGTATTTT CSAGPSADTQYF
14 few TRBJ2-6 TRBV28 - TGTGCCACCGAACGAGGGGTCGGGGCCAACGTCCTGACTTTC CATERGVGANVLTF
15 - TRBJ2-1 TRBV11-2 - TGTGCCAGCACCATCCCGGGTTTTGGCTACAATGAGCAGTTCTTC CASTIPGFGYNEQFF
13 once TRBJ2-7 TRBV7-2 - TGTGCCAGCAGCTCCGGGAGCTCCTACGAGAAGTACTTC CASSSGSSYEKYF
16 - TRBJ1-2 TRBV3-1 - TGTGCCAGCAGTTTCTGGTCCGGGTCTGCCAACTATGGCTACACCTTC CASSFWSGSANYGYTF
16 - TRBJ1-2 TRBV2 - TGTGCCAGCAGTGAAGCGTCGGCAGGGGCTAACTATGGCTACACCTTC CASSEASAGANYGYTF
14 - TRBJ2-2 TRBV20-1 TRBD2 TGCAGTGCCCCTAGCGGGGGGAACACCGGGGAGCTGTTTTTT CSAPSGGNTGELFF
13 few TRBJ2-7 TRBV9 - TGTGCCAGCAGCGAGACGAAGGGTTACGAGCAGTACTTC CASSETKGYEQYF
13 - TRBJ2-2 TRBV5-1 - TGCGCCAGCAGCTTGGTTCCAGGCGGGGAGCTGTTTTTT CASSLVPGGELFF
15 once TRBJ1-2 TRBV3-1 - TGTGCCAGCAGCCAAGTCGAAGGGGATATCTATGGCTACACCTTC CASSQVEGDIYGYTF
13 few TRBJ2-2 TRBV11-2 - TGTGCCAGCAGCCCCTTGGGTGCCGGGGAGCTGTTTTTT CASSPLGAGELFF
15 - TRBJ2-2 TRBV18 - TGTGCCAGCTCACCATACTCTGTAACCGCCGGGGAGCTGTTTTTT CASSPYSVTAGELFF
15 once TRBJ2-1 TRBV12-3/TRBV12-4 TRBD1 TGTGCCAGCAGTTTACGGACAGGGATAAGGGATGAGCAGTTCTTC CASSLRTGIRDEQFF
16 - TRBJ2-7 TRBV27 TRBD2 TGTGCCAGCAGTCCCTTCGGAGCGGGGGGTTCCTACGAGCAGTACTTC CASSPFGAGGSYEQYF
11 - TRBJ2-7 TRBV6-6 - TGTGCCAGCAGTTACTTTGACGAGCAGTACTTC CASSYFDEQYF
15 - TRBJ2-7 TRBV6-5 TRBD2 TGTGCCAGCAGCGACCAGCCGGGACTAGCGGACGAGCAGTACTTC CASSDQPGLADEQYF
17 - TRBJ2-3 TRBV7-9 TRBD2 TGTGCCAGCAGCGACCCCGGGACTAGCGGGGTTACAGATACGCAGTATTTT CASSDPGTSGVTDTQYF
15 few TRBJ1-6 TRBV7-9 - TGTGCCAGCAGCTTAGAAGGAGGTCAATATTCACCCCTCCACTTT CASSLEGGQYSPLHF
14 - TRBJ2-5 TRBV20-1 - TGCAGTGCTCCTCCGGGGGGCTTTGGAGAGACCCAGTACTTC CSAPPGGFGETQYF
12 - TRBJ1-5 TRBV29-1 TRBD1 TGCAGCGTTGAGGCAGGGGGTCAGCCCCAGCATTTT CSVEAGGQPQHF
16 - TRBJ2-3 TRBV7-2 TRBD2 TGTGCCAGCAGCTGGTCCGGGGCGGGAGGAACAGATACGCAGTATTTT CASSWSGAGGTDTQYF
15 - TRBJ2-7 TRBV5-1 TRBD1 TGCGCCAGCAGCGGCGGGACAGGGGCGAACTACGAGCAGTACTTC CASSGGTGANYEQYF
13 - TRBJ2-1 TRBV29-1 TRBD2 TGCAGCGTTGCCCATACGGGGGGAGGTGAGCAGTTCTTC CSVAHTGGGEQFF